A single sample is the source of the 21 T cell receptor beta chains below, sequenced in a study of T cells in Graves' hyperthyroidism and ophthalmopathy. TCR beta CDR3 regions were amplified from RNA. The HTBI set primed first-round TCR CDR3 RT-PCR. TCRdb itself ran the multiplex PCR reads through MiXCR, one entry per CDR3 protein. The sample records about 560,000 distinct CDR3 sequences, roughly a sixth being singletons. The sample was blood. The receptors originated from a woman in her late teens or twenties with Graves' hyperthyroidism.

This clonotype was seen a few times. The V gene is TRBV20-1, the J gene TRBJ2-5; the D is unclear. Per germline, CDR1 DFQATT and CDR2 SNEGSKA (reference sequence). CDR3 length: 12 residues. V lost 0 bases and J lost 3, with 5 bases in between. CDR3 region: CSAREVEETQYF. DNA of the CDR3: TGCAGTGCTAGAGAGGTTGAAGAGACCCAGTACTTC.

This clonotype was recorded at least ten times. The chain links TRBV7-2 to TRBJ2-3, with TRBD1 identical over 12 bases. Germline-derived CDR1 and CDR2 are SGHTA and FQGNSA. The CDR3 is 16 amino acids. With 5 bases clipped from V and 5 bases from J, the junction kept 8 bases outside the gene matches. DNA of the CDR3: TGTGCCAGCAGCATACCGGGACAGGGGGCCGAAGATACGCAGTATTTT. Encoded protein: CASSIPGQGAEDTQYF.

This clonotype was seen at least ten times. The chain employs TRBV20-1 and TRBJ2-7; D may be TRBD2 (6 bases). Germline CDR1 DFQATT, CDR2 SNEGSKA (reference sequence). The CDR3 loop spans 13 amino acids. Trimming removed 1 base from V and 3 bases from J, with 10 bases in between. The CDR3, as DNA: TGCAGTGCTAGAGGGGGACTCCTCTACGAGCAGTACTTC. As protein: CSARGGLLYEQYF.

This clonotype was counted a few times. V usage is TRBV6-2 or TRBV6-3 and J usage is TRBJ2-2; 8 nucleotides agree with TRBD2. CDR1 is MNHEY and CDR2 is SVGEGT in the germline V gene. This CDR3 comprises 15 residues. V lost 8 bases to trimming and J lost 3 bases; unmatched junction nucleotides: 8. CDR3 sequence (DNA): TGTGCCAGCCGTTTCGGGGGGGCCTACACCGGGGAGCTGTTTTTT. Translated: CASRFGGAYTGELFF.

This clonotype was seen repeatedly, ten times or more. The rearrangement links TRBV6-1 to TRBJ2-5; tentatively, D is TRBD1 or TRBD2 (5 bases each). With 3 bases removed from V and 5 bases from J, the gap between germline ends came to 13 bases. From germline, CDR1 is MNHNS and CDR2 SASEGT. This CDR3 is built from 14 residues. The CDR3 nucleotides are TGTGCCAGCAGTGAGGCTGCAGAGGGGGAGACCCAGTACTTC. As protein: CASSEAAEGETQYF.

This clonotype was detected a few times. The chain couples TRBV20-1 to TRBJ1-4, with D perhaps TRBD1 (6 bases). Germline V gene data show CDR1 as DFQATT and CDR2 as SNEGSKA (reference sequence). V lost 6 bases and J 8 bases, leaving 16 bases between the germline ends. This CDR3 contains 13 residues. CDR3 nucleotides: TGCAGTGCCCCTGAACAGGGCCGGGAAAAACTGTTTTTT. It encodes CSAPEQGREKLFF.

This clonotype was recorded at least ten times. This chain connects TRBV12-3 or TRBV12-4 to TRBJ2-7; 9 bases fit TRBD1. This CDR3 is 12 amino acids long. Germline trimming cut 6 bases from V and 6 bases from J; bases unmatched to any gene: 3. Written as DNA, the CDR3 is TGTGCCAGCAGGACAGGGGGTCTCGAGCAGTACTTC. This encodes CASRTGGLEQYF.

The chain recombines TRBV4-3 with TRBJ2-7; TRBD1 agrees at 10 bases. Trimming removed 1 base from V and 5 bases from J; junction bases left unmatched: 5. Germline V gives CDR1 LGHNA, CDR2 YSLEER. The CDR3 runs 15 residues. CDR3 nucleotides: TGCGCCAGCAGCCAAGCGACAGGGGGCTCGAACGAGCAGTACTTC. This gives the protein CASSQATGGSNEQYF.

This clonotype has a count of ten or more. The chain couples TRBV11-2 to TRBJ2-7; D is ambiguous. Germline loops: CDR1 SGHAT, CDR2 FQNNGV. The CDR3 contains 14 residues. Deletions cut 4 bases from V and 4 bases from J, with 14 bases between. The CDR3 protein is CASSYGPAAYEQYF. CDR3 in DNA: TGTGCCAGCAGCTACGGACCGGCGGCGTACGAGCAGTACTTC.

The chain couples TRBV11-2 to TRBJ2-5, with D perhaps assigned TRBD1 or TRBD2 (6 bases each). Trimming cost V 2 bases and J 4 bases, with 14 bases left between them. The germline gives CDR1 SGHAT, CDR2 FQNNGV. This CDR3 is 15 amino acids long. The CDR3 DNA reads as TGTGCCAGCAGCTTAAGGGGGGAGTCGCGAGAGACCCAGTACTTC. The encoded protein is CASSLRGESRETQYF.

This clonotype came up many times. The chain links TRBV7-6 to TRBJ2-7, with 10 bases identical to TRBD1. This CDR3 comprises 15 residues. J lost 4 bases, V lost 5 bases, and 8 bases had no gene match. From germline, CDR1 is SGHVS and CDR2 FNYEAQ. The CDR3 sequence: CASSPTTGGRYEQYF. Written as DNA, the CDR3 is TGTGCCAGCAGCCCTACGACAGGGGGCAGGTACGAGCAGTACTTC.

The V gene is TRBV4-1, the J gene TRBJ2-7; possibly TRBD1 for D (5 bases). CDR1 and CDR2 from the germline V gene are MGHRA and YSYEKL. CDR3 length: 14 residues. Between the trimmed V and J ends, which lost 0 bases and 2 bases, there was a span of 8 bases. The CDR3 DNA is TGCGCCAGCAGCCAAGAGGACACCCCCTACGAGCAGTACTTC. Its protein is CASSQEDTPYEQYF.

This chain joins TRBV4-2 and TRBJ1-1; 7 nucleotides align to TRBD1. V was clipped by 1 base and J by 5 bases; unmatched bases: 16. The CDR3 runs to 18 residues. Per the germline V gene, CDR1 is LGHNA and CDR2 is YNFKEQ. The CDR3 DNA is TGTGCCAGCAGCCAAGCAGGGAAGGGGGCGAGTGAGGAAACTGAAGCTTTCTTT. Its translation is CASSQAGKGASEETEAFF.

In this sample, this clonotype turned up many times. The rearrangement joins TRBV7-2 to TRBJ2-5; 7 nucleotides agree with TRBD1. This CDR3 region has 15 residues. The V segment lost 4 bases and the J segment 2 bases; nucleotides outside the gene matches: 7. The germline CDR1 and CDR2 sequences are SGHTA and FQGNSA. This chain's CDR3 is CASSSVTGHQETQYF. The CDR3 DNA sequence: TGTGCCAGCAGCTCCGTGACAGGGCATCAAGAGACCCAGTACTTC.

This clonotype has only a few counts. V gene TRBV27 combines with J gene TRBJ2-3, with 11 bases aligning to TRBD2. V shed 6 bases and J 6 bases; nucleotides not matched to a gene: 11. The CDR3 extends over 16 amino acids. CDR1 and CDR2 (germline): MNHEY, SMNVEV (reference sequence). The CDR3 protein is CASRLWGSGRVDTQYF. Written as DNA, the CDR3 is TGTGCCAGCAGACTATGGGGTAGCGGGAGGGTTGATACGCAGTATTTT.

This clonotype was detected a few times. Written as DNA, the CDR3 is TGCGCCAGCAGCTTGAGACTAGCGGGCAGCACCGGGGAGCTGTTTTTT. Amino acids: CASSLRLAGSTGELFF. This sequence joins TRBV5-1 and TRBJ2-2; 10 positions agree with TRBD2. CDR3 size: 16 residues. The ends lost 1 base at V and 4 bases at J; junction bases unmatched: 4. The germline CDR1 and CDR2 sequences are SGHRS and YFSETQ.

This clonotype has more than one count but fewer than ten. This sequence joins TRBV19 and TRBJ2-1; TRBD2 might be the D (5 bases). CDR1 and CDR2 from the germline V gene are LNHDA and SQIVND (reference sequence). V was clipped by 5 bases and J by 4 bases, with 6 bases between them. The CDR3 runs to 12 residues. This CDR3 is CASSGLYNEQFF. The CDR3 DNA is TGTGCCAGTAGTGGACTTTACAATGAGCAGTTCTTC.

This clonotype was found many times. Here the CDR3 DNA reads TGCAGTGCTGGTCCGCGCGAAGCGACCCAGTACTTC. Protein sequence: CSAGPREATQYF. The gene calls are TRBV20-1 and TRBJ2-5; D gene unclear. The CDR3 is 12 amino acids. V lost 5 bases and J lost 7, with 14 bases in between. Germline V gene data show CDR1 as DFQATT and CDR2 as SNEGSKA (reference sequence).

This clonotype came up many times. The chain joins TRBV18 to TRBJ2-3; D remains unclear. Trimming stripped 3 bases from V and 2 bases from J, with 6 bases between. The CDR3 has 13 amino acids. The V gene's germline CDR1 is KGHSH and CDR2 LQKENI. CDR3 protein: CASSPQDTDTQYF. The CDR3 nucleotides read TGTGCCAGCTCACCTCAGGACACAGATACGCAGTATTTT.

A note on this clonotype: One base away lies a much larger clone, so this may be a sequencing read error. The CDR3 is CASRGFNEKLLF. In nucleotides, the CDR3 is TGTGCCAGCAGGGGCTTTAATGAAAAACTGCTTTTT. The chain carries TRBV28 and TRBJ1-4; D gene uncertain. This CDR3 has 12 residues. Germline CDR1 and CDR2: MDHEN and SYDVKM.

The chain joins TRBV19 to TRBJ1-1, with no clear D. Trimming stripped 1 base from V and 8 bases from J, with 17 bases between. CDR1 and CDR2 (germline): LNHDA, SQIVND (reference sequence). This CDR3 comprises 15 residues. The CDR3 coding sequence is TGTGCCAGTAGTATAGCCCCCAGGCGGCATAACGAAGCTTTCTTT. Encoded protein: CASSIAPRRHNEAFF.